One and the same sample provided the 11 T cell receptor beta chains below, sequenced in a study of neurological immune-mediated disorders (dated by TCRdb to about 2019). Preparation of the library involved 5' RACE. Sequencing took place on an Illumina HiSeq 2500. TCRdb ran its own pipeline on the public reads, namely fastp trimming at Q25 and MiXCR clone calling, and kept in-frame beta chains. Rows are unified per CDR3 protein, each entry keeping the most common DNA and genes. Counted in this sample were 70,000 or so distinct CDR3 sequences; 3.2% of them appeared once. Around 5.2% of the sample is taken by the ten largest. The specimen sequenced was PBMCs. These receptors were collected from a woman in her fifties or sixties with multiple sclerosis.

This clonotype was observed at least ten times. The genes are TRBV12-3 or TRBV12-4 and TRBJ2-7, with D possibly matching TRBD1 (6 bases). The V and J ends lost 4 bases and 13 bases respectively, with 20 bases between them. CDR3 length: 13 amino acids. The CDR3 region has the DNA TGTGCCAGCAGTTCTACCGCAGGGGCCCCCCTATACTTC. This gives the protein CASSSTAGAPLYF.

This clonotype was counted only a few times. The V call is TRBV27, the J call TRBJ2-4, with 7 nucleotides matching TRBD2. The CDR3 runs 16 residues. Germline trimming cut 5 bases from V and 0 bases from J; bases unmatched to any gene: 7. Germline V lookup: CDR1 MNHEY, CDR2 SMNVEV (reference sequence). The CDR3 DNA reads TGTGCCAGCAGTACCTGGGACTATCTAGCCAAAAACATTCAGTACTTC. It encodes CASSTWDYLAKNIQYF.

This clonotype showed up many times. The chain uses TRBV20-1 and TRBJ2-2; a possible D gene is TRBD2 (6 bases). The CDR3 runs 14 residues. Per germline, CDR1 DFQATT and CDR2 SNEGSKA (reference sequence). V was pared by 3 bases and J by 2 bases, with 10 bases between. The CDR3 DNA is TGCAGTGCTAGCGGCGGGATAAACACCGGGGAGCTGTTTTTT. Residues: CSASGGINTGELFF.

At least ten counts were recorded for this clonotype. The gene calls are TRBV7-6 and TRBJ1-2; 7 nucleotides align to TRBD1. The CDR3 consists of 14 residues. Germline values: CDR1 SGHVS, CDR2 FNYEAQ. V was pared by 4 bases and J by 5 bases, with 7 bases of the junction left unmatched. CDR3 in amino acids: CASSSRDSLYGYTF. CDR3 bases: TGTGCCAGCAGCTCCCGGGACAGCTTGTATGGCTACACCTTC. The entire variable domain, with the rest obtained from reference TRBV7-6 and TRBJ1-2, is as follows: GAGVSQSPRYKVTKRGQDVALRCDPISGHVSLYWYRQALGQGPEFLTYFNYEAQQDKSGLPNDRFSAERPEGSISTLTIQRTEQRDSAMYRCASSSRDSLYGYTFGSGTRLTVV.

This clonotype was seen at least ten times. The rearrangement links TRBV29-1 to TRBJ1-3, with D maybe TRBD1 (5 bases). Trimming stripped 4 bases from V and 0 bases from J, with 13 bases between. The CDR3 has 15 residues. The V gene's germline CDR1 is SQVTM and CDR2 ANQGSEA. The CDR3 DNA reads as TGCAGCGTTGTGGTCCAGGGATTCTCTGGAAACACCATATATTTT. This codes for CSVVVQGFSGNTIYF.

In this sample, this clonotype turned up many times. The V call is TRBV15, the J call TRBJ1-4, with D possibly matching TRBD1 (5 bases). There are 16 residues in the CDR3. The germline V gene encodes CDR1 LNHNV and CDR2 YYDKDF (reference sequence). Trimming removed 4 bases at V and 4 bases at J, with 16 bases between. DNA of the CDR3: TGTGCCACCAGCAAGGACCCAGGGTCCCGTAATGAAAAACTGTTTTTT. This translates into CATSKDPGSRNEKLFF.

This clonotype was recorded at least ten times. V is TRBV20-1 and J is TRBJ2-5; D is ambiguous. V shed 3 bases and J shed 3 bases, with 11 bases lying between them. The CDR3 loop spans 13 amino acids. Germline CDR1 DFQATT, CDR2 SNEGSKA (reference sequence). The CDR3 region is CSASKSSEETQYF. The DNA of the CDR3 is TGCAGTGCTAGTAAGAGCAGTGAAGAGACCCAGTACTTC.

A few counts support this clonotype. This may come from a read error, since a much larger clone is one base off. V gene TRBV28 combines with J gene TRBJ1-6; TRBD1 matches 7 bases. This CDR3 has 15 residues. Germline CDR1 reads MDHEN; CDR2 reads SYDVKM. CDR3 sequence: CASSSSRGNNSHLHF. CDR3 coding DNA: TGTGCCAGCAGTTCCTCCAGGGGGAATAATTCACACCTCCACTTT.

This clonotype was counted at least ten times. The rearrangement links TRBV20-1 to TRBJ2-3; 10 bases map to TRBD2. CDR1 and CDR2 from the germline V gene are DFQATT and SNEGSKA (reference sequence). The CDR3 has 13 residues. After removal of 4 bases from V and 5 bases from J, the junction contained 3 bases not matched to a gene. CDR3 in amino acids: CSATGTSEDTQYF. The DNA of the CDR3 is TGCAGTGCTACAGGGACTAGCGAAGATACGCAGTATTTT.

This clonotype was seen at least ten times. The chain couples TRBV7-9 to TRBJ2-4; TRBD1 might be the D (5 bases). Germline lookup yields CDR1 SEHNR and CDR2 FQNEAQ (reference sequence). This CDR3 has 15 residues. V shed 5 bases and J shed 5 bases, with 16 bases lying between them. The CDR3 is CASSPQGRGQNIQYF. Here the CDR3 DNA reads TGTGCCAGCAGCCCCCAGGGTAGGGGCCAAAACATTCAGTACTTC.

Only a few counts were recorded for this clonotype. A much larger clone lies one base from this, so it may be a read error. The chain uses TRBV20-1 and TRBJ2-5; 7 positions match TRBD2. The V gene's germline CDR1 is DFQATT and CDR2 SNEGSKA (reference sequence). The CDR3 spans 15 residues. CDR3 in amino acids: CSARDPREVQENQYF. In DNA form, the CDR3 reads TGCAGTGCTAGAGATCCCCGGGAGGTCCAAGAGAACCAGTACTTC.